This TCR beta chain derives from a study of identical twins (TCRdb year 2016). Background on the whole study: The study deep-sequenced TCR alpha and beta repertoires from monozygotic twins, unrelated adults of various ages and cord blood to test whether fetal clonotypes persist. Replicate twin experiments were performed at different times using different library preparation protocols to rule out contamination. The paper as a whole reports these results and caveats: Recombination models systematically underestimated out-of-frame TCR alpha sharing in monozygotic twins but agreed with sharing between unrelated individuals. In beta out-of-frame sequences, excess twin sharing was weaker, because having fewer shared sequences lowered the signal-to-noise ratio. Compared with coincidental sharing between unrelated individuals, out-of-frame TCR alpha sequences shared between twins showed an excess of sequences with low generation probability. Fewer insertions were carried by abundant cord blood beta clonotypes, a similar but weaker trend appeared in young adult naive repertoires, and no such trend appeared in memory repertoires. Zero-insertion analyses could be partly confounded by invariant T cells such as MAIT and iNKT, though diverse VJ usage argued against such confounding for most clonotypes. Because the same donors could not be followed over many years, the conclusions depended on cross-sectional statistical analysis.

The receptor library was made with 5' RACE. For sequencing, an Illumina HiSeq 2000 was employed. A universal primer binding site was added through template switching, and the final cDNA carried a unique molecular identifier so that TCR cDNA molecules could be counted accurately. Specific primers in the conserved constant-segment region were used to synthesize first-strand cDNA for TCR alpha and beta chains. To control for contamination, each cDNA library was double barcoded with a SMART-Mk sample barcode plus Illumina barcodes. TruSeq adapter sequences and Illumina sample barcodes were added in two successive PCR steps. Sequencing of the TCR alpha and beta cDNA libraries was done on the Illumina HiSeq platform using custom primers. Per the authors' processing: MiGEC processed the raw reads to extract unique molecular identifiers, while MiXCR was used to determine the CDR3 positions. For each individual, recombination models were inferred using an EM algorithm with the repgenHMM and IGoR tools. The analysis of shared clonotypes was done with the tcR package in R, with sharing normalized by the product of cloneset sizes. Out-of-frame nonproductive sequences were analyzed to study raw recombination free of thymic and clonal selection effects. TCRdb redid the processing of the public reads, applying fastp at Q25 and MiXCR, and retained in-frame beta chains. Entries that share a CDR3 protein sequence are merged under the most common genes and DNA. These V and J calls originate from TCRdb's pipeline instead of the authors' own analysis. A total of about 240,000 distinct CDR3 sequences appear in this sample, 6% to 8% of them only once. The ten largest clones take up roughly 5% of the sample.

This clonotype showed up many times. Its antigen target is currently unknown. No base-level quality is on record; no much larger clone is a single base apart. Only healthy Caucasian donors were included. The twin cohort comprised three pairs of female monozygotic twins, all aged roughly 18 to 30 years. Positive isolation kits from Invitrogen were used to isolate the CD4+ and CD8+ T cell populations. The CDR3, from cysteine to phenylalanine, totals 13 residues. The read is trimmed to its CDR3 DNA, 39 bases read in frame from base 1. The germline V gene specifies MGHRA as CDR1 and YSYEKL as CDR2. V is reduced by 3 bases and J by 10 bases, leaving a spacing of 10 bases between them. These data were also reused for a study on yellow fever vaccine responses in identical twins. As noted in the second study: The authors reported that the T cell response to vaccination in identical twins appeared partly convergent and partly personalized. The study precisely tracked vaccine-responding T cell clones in identical twins.

This sequence uses TRBV4-1 and TRBJ1-6, with no reliable assignment of the D segment. This TCR derives from a woman under 30 in good health. Material: CD8+ T cells sorted from blood. The CDR3 loop reads CASSQTLTSPLHF. The sequenced DNA: TGCGCCAGCAGCCAGACCCTTACCTCACCCCTCCACTTT.